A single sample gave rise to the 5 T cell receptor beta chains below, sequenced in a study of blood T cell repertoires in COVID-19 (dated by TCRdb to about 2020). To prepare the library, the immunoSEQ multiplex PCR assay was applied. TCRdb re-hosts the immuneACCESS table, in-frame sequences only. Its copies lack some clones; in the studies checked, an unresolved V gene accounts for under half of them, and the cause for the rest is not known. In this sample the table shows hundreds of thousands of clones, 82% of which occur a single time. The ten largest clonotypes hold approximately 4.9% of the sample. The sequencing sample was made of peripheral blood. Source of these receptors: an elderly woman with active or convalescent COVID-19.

The CDR3 nucleotides are TGTGCCAGCAGCCCCCCTTTGGGCGTTGAAAAACTGTTTTTT. Encoded protein: CASSPPLGVEKLFF. The chain combines TRBV28 with TRBJ1-4; D is unresolved. In germline, CDR1 is MDHEN, CDR2 SYDVKM. The CDR3 is made up of 14 amino acids. V lost 6 bases to trimming and J lost 7 bases, with 15 bases between them.

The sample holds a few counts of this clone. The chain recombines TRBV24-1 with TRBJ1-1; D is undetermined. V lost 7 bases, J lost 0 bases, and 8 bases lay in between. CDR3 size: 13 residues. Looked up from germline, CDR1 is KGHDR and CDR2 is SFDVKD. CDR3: CATRSGMNTEAFF. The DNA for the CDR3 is TGTGCCACCAGGAGCGGAATGAACACTGAAGCTTTCTTT.

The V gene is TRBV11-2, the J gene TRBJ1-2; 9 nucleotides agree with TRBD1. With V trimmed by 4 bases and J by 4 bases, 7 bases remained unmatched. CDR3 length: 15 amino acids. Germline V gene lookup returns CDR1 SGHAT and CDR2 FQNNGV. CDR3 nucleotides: TGTGCCAGCAGCTCCCGGACAGGGGTCCCCTATGGCTACACCTTC. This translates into CASSSRTGVPYGYTF.

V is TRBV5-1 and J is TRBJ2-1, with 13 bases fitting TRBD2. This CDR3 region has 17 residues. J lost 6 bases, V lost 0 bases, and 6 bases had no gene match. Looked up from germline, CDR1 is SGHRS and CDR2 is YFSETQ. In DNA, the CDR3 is TGCGCCAGCAGCTTGGCACTAGCGGGGGGGCCTTTCAATGAGCAGTTCTTC. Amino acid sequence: CASSLALAGGPFNEQFF.

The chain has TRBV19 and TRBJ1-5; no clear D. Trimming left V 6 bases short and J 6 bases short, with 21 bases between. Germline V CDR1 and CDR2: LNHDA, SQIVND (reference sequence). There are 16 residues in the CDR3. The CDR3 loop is CASRSIQRGSGQPQHF. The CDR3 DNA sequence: TGTGCCAGTAGATCGATCCAGCGGGGTTCGGGTCAGCCCCAGCATTTT.